This T cell receptor beta chain was sequenced in a study of post-analysis software for immune sequencing data. V shed 7 bases and J shed 0 bases, with 22 bases lying between them. The CDR3 length is 18 residues. CDR1 is MNHNS and CDR2 is SASEGT in the germline V gene. In the case of this clonotype: Antigen: not known.

The library was made from cDNA and included unique molecular identifiers. TCRdb called the PCR reads again in MiXCR, with one record for every CDR3 protein. The sample holds hundreds of thousands of distinct CDR3 sequences, approximately 59% seen once. Points from the study as a whole: Samples sharing a preparation batch grouped tightly together when assessed by F measure. Roughly five TRBV segments, including TRBV5-6, TRBV5-1 and TRBV20-1, were more frequent in patients than controls.

This sequence joins TRBV6-1 and TRBJ2-4; weak D call: TRBD2 (5 bases). This TCR was sampled from a girl aged 2 to 9 with multiple sclerosis. What was sequenced was blood. The CDR3: CASTPPWHPGLAKNIQYF. The CDR3 DNA reads as TGTGCCAGCACCCCACCCTGGCACCCAGGACTAGCCAAAAACATTCAGTACTTC.